This note documents a single T cell receptor (beta chain) sequence. Assay: immunoSEQ multiplex PCR; the TCRdb copy retains only in-frame clones and omits some. Of about 42,000 clones in the sample, more than 70% were seen once. The data were obtained in a study of blood T cell repertoires in COVID-19. Germline-derived CDR1 and CDR2 are KGHSH and LQKENI. The CDR3 runs 16 residues. After removal of 3 bases from V and 4 bases from J, the junction contained 7 bases not matched to a gene. V and J are TRBV18 and TRBJ1-1; 11 bases agree with TRBD1. The sample was peripheral blood. This receptor was obtained from a human donor in a cohort sampled during active COVID-19. CDR3 nucleotide sequence: TGTGCCAGCTCACCTGGGACAGGGGGTGGAGGCACTGAAGCTTTCTTT. Amino acids: CASSPGTGGGGTEAFF.